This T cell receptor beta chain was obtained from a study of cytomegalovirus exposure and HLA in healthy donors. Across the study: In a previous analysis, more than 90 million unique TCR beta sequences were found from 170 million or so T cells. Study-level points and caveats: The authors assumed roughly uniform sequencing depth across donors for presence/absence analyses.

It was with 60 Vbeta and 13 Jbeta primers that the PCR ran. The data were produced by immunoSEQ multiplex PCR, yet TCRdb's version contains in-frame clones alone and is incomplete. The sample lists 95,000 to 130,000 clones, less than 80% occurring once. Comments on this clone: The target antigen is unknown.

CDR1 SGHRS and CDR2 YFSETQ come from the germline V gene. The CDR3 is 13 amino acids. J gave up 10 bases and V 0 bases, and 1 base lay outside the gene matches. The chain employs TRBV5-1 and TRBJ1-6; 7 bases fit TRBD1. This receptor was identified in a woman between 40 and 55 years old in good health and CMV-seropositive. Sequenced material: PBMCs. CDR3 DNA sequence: TGCGCCAGCAGCTTGGGGACAGGATCACCCCTCCACTTT. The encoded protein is CASSLGTGSPLHF. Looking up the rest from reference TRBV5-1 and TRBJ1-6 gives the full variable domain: KAGVTQTPRYLIKTRGQQVTLSCSPISGHRSVSWYQQTPGQGLQFLFEYFSETQRNKGNFPGRFSGRQFSNSRSEMNVSTLELGDSALYLCASSLGTGSPLHFGNGTRLTVT.